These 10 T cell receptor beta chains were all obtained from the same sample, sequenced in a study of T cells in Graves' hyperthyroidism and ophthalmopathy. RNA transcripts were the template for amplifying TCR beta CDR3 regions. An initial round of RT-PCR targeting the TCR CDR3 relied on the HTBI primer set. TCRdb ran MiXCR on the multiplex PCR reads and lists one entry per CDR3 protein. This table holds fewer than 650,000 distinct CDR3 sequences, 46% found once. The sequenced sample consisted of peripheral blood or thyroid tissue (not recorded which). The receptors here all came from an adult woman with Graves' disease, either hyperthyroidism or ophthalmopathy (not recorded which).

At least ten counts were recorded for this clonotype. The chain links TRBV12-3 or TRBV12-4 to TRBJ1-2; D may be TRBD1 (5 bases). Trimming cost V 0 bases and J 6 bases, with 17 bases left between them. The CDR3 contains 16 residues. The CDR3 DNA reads TGTGCCAGCAGTTTAGCGATTGGTCAGGGAGGGAATGGCTACACCTTC. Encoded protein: CASSLAIGQGGNGYTF.

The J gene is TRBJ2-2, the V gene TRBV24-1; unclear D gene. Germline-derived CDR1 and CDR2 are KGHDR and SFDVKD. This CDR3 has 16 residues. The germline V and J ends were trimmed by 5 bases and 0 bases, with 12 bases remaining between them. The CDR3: CATSGPGLANTGELFF. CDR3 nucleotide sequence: TGTGCCACCAGTGGCCCTGGGCTAGCGAACACCGGGGAGCTGTTTTTT.

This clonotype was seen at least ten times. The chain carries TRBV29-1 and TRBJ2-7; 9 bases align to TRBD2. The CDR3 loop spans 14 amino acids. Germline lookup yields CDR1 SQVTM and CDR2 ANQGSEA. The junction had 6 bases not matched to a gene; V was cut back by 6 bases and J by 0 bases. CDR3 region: CSVKTSGLSYEQYF. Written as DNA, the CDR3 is TGCAGCGTGAAGACTAGCGGTCTCTCCTACGAGCAGTACTTC.

The DNA of the CDR3 is TGTGCCAGCAGTTTCGGTGGCAGGGCGAATCAGCCCCAGCATTTT. Translating it yields CASSFGGRANQPQHF. The chain employs TRBV2 and TRBJ1-5, with D tentatively TRBD1 (5 bases). Germline V gene data show CDR1 as SNHLY and CDR2 as FYNNEI. V was cut by 5 bases and J by 4 bases, with 15 bases left in between. This CDR3 has 15 amino acids.

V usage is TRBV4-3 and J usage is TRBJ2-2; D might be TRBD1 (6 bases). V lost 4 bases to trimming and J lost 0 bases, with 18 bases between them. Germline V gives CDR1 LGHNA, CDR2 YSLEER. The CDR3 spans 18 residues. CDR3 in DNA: TGCGCCAGCAGCCCAGGACAGTCCCGCTGGGCGAACACCGGGGAGCTGTTTTTT. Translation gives CASSPGQSRWANTGELFF.

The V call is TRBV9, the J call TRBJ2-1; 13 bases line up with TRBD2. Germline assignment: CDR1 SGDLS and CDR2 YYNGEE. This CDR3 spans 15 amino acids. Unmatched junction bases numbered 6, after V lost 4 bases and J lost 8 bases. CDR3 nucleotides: TGTGCCAGCAGCCCTAGACTAGCGGGAGGTTATGAGCAGTTCTTC. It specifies CASSPRLAGGYEQFF.

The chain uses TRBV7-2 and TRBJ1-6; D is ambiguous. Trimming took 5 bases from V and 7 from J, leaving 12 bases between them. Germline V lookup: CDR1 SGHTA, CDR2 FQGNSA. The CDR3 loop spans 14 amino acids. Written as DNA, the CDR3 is TGTGCCAGCAGCGCGGACGTAAGGAATTCACCCCTCCACTTT. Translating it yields CASSADVRNSPLHF.

CDR3 nucleotides: TGCGCCAGCAGTGATCACCGGGCCCTGTCCTACGAGCAGTACTTC. This translates into CASSDHRALSYEQYF. The rearrangement links TRBV10-2 to TRBJ2-7; D ambiguous. The CDR3 is 15 residues long. Deletions cut 3 bases from V and 1 base from J, with 13 bases between. CDR1 is WSHSY and CDR2 is SAAADI in the germline V gene.

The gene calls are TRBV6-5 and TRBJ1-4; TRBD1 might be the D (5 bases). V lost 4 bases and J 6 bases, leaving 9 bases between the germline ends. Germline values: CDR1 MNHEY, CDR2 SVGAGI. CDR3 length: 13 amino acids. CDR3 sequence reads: CASSLAGDEKLFF. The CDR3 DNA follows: TGTGCCAGCAGTTTAGCGGGGGATGAAAAACTGTTTTTT.

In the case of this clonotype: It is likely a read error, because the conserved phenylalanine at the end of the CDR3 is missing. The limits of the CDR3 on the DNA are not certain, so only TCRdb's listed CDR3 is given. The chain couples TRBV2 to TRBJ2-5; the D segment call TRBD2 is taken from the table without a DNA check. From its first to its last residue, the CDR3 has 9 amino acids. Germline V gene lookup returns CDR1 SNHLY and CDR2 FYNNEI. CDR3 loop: CASSDRLAG.